One sample yielded the 14 T cell receptor beta chains listed below, sequenced in a study of lung T cells in sarcoidosis with Löfgren's syndrome. TCRdb itself ran the reads through MiXCR, one entry per CDR3 protein. Found here are tens of thousands of distinct CDR3 sequences, 20% to 25% of them singletons; the top ten hold around 2.3%. Sequencing used CD4+ T cells from PBMCs. These receptors all stem from a human donor with sarcoidosis (Löfgren's syndrome or another form), or a control subject (not recorded which).

Worth noting for this clonotype: This may stem from a read error, because a much larger clone lies one nucleotide away. Since no conserved phenylalanine or tryptophan closes the CDR3, a read error is the likely cause. V is TRBV24-1 and J is TRBJ2-1, with D tentatively TRBD1 (6 bases). In germline, CDR1 is KGHDR, CDR2 SFDVKD. The CDR3 contains 15 residues. The V and J ends lost 4 bases and 3 bases respectively, with 12 bases between them. The CDR3 is CATSEAGTNYNEQFL. CDR3 nucleotides: TGTGCCACCAGTGAAGCCGGGACAAACTACAATGAGCAGTTCCTC.

This clonotype came up a few times. This chain connects TRBV5-1 to TRBJ2-1; D may be TRBD2 (6 bases). Germline lookup yields CDR1 SGHRS and CDR2 YFSETQ. Trimming shortened V by 4 bases and J by 4 bases, and 12 bases separated the two germline ends. The CDR3 runs to 14 residues. CDR3 sequence: CASSGTPQYNEQFF. DNA for the CDR3: TGCGCCAGCAGCGGGACTCCCCAGTACAATGAGCAGTTCTTC.

The V call is TRBV28, the J call TRBJ2-1; perhaps TRBD1 as D (6 bases). The CDR3 runs 14 residues. CDR1 is MDHEN, CDR2 SYDVKM, per germline. Trimming cost V 9 bases and J 7 bases, with 19 bases left between them. In DNA, the CDR3 is TGTGCCAGTGGGACATGGGGCGCCGCGAATGAGCAGTTCTTC. This sequence encodes CASGTWGAANEQFF.

This clonotype has a count of ten or more. This rearrangement joins TRBV20-1 to TRBJ1-2; D is unresolved. The V end was cut by 1 base, the J end by 2 bases, with 14 bases between. The CDR3 extends over 15 amino acids. The germline CDR1 and CDR2 sequences are DFQATT and SNEGSKA (reference sequence). The CDR3 spells CSARATDRNNYGYTF. The CDR3, as DNA: TGCAGTGCTAGAGCCACGGACCGCAACAACTATGGCTACACCTTC.

About this clonotype itself: A much larger clone differs by one base, so this may be a read error. The rearrangement uses TRBV6-6 and TRBJ2-3; D is ambiguous. V was clipped by 6 bases and J by 0 bases, with 16 bases between them. The V gene's germline CDR1 is MNHNY and CDR2 SVGAGI (reference sequence). The CDR3 is 16 amino acids. CDR3 bases: TGTGCCAGCAGCTCCCCGGTGGGCTCTAGCACAGATACGCAGTATTTT. Translation: CASSSPVGSSTDTQYF.

The gene calls are TRBV28 and TRBJ1-5; the match to TRBD1 covers 7 bases. V shed 5 bases and J 6 bases; nucleotides not matched to a gene: 7. Looked up from germline, CDR1 is MDHEN and CDR2 is SYDVKM. The CDR3 is made up of 14 amino acids. The CDR3 here is CASSKQGRVQPQHF. The CDR3 coding sequence is TGTGCCAGCAGTAAACAGGGGAGGGTTCAGCCCCAGCATTTT.

This clonotype was detected many times. The V and J genes are TRBV20-1 and TRBJ1-4; D remains unclear. Trimming removed 2 bases at V and 5 bases at J, with 6 bases between. The germline V gene has CDR1 DFQATT and CDR2 SNEGSKA (reference sequence). CDR3 length equals 12 residues. The CDR3 DNA reads TGCAGTGCTAGAAGTAGCAATGAAAAACTGTTTTTT. Translating gives CSARSSNEKLFF.

Points on this clonotype: Compared with germline, one end of the junction differs, possibly owing to a read error. The V and J genes are TRBV27 and TRBJ2-3, with D tentatively TRBD1 (6 bases). Germline-derived CDR1 and CDR2 are MNHEY and SMNVEV (reference sequence). This CDR3 has 13 residues. This CDR3 reads CTSKGGAADTQYF. The CDR3, as DNA: TGTACCAGCAAAGGGGGAGCCGCAGATACGCAGTATTTT.

This clonotype occurred many times. The gene calls are TRBV10-3 and TRBJ2-3, with a weak D call TRBD1 (5 bases). Germline V gives CDR1 ENHRY, CDR2 SYGVKD. Trimming stripped 0 bases from V and 1 base from J, with 8 bases between. This CDR3 has 15 residues. The CDR3 here is CAISESGVRTDTQYF. The CDR3 DNA follows: TGTGCCATCAGTGAGTCAGGGGTGCGCACAGATACGCAGTATTTT.

This clonotype was detected only a few times. This chain uses TRBV2 with TRBJ2-6; D is unresolved. Germline lookup yields CDR1 SNHLY and CDR2 FYNNEI. This CDR3 is built from 14 residues. Trimming removed 8 bases at V and 0 bases at J, with 8 bases between. The DNA for the CDR3 is TGTGCCAGCTCAGTCAGCTCTGGGGCCAACGTCCTGACTTTC. It encodes CASSVSSGANVLTF.

This clonotype occurred many times. The chain has TRBV19 and TRBJ2-2; no reliable D call. CDR3 length: 12 residues. Germline V gene sequence: CDR1 LNHDA, CDR2 SQIVND (reference sequence). V lost 7 bases, J lost 5 bases, and 8 bases lay in between. The CDR3 loop is CASKYPTGELFF. CDR3 nucleotide sequence: TGTGCCAGTAAATATCCGACCGGGGAGCTGTTTTTT.

Comment on this clonotype: A single base separates this from a much larger clone, so it may be a read error. The CDR3 does not close with the conserved phenylalanine or tryptophan, likely indicating a read error. V and J are TRBV7-2 and TRBJ1-3; TRBD1 aligns across 8 bases. V lost 6 bases to trimming and J lost 2 bases; unmatched junction nucleotides: 3. The CDR3 is 14 residues long. CDR1 is SGHTA and CDR2 is FQGNSA in the germline V gene. This chain's CDR3 is CASRLDRAGNTIYS. The DNA for the CDR3 is TGTGCCAGCAGGCTGGACAGGGCTGGAAACACCATATATTCT.

This clonotype came up many times. V and J are TRBV7-9 and TRBJ2-3, with D perhaps matching TRBD2 (5 bases). The CDR3 consists of 14 residues. Germline values: CDR1 SEHNR, CDR2 FQNEAQ (reference sequence). Trimming pared 5 bases from V and 4 bases from J, leaving 13 bases between. For the CDR3, the DNA is TGTGCCAGCAGCCAGGACCCAGCGGCAGATACGCAGTATTTT. This sequence encodes CASSQDPAADTQYF.

This clonotype came up a few times. This chain uses TRBV14 with TRBJ2-3, with a possible D match to TRBD1 (5 bases). The length of the CDR3 is 16 residues. Germline values: CDR1 SGHDN, CDR2 FVKESK. The germline V and J ends were trimmed by 0 bases and 2 bases, with 12 bases remaining between them. The CDR3 reads CASSQDWGRITDTQYF. The CDR3 bases are TGTGCCAGCAGCCAAGATTGGGGCAGGATCACAGATACGCAGTATTTT.